The next 12 T cell receptor beta chains were all read from a single sample in a study of CD8+CD57+ T cells in acquired aplastic anemia. Patients picked for sequencing had shown CD8+CD57+ cell expansion detected by flow cytometry. The study profiled TCR beta VDJ and CDR3 using genomic DNA as template. TCRdb redid the calling of the reads with MiXCR, one entry per CDR3 protein. Of approximately 250,000 distinct CDR3 sequences in the sample, roughly 82% were seen once. The sequenced material came from sorted CD4+, CD8+, or CD8+CD57+ T cells (not recorded which) from PBMCs. These receptors were obtained from a human donor with aplastic anemia.

Only a few counts were recorded for this clonotype. The rearrangement uses TRBV25-1 and TRBJ2-7; D possibly matches TRBD1 or TRBD2 (6 bases each). CDR3 length equals 16 residues. Trimming shortened V by 1 base and J by 0 bases, and 13 bases separated the two germline ends. Germline CDR1 reads MGHDK; CDR2 reads SYGVNS. The CDR3, as DNA: TGTGCCAGCAGTGAATCCGGGGGCCTTAGCTCCTACGAGCAGTACTTC. Translation: CASSESGGLSSYEQYF.

This clonotype came up once. The rearrangement links TRBV11-1 to TRBJ2-1; tentative D call: TRBD2 (6 bases). The DNA end is more similar to TRBJ2-7, so the J call may be wrong. The CDR3 contains 16 residues. Germline loops: CDR1 SGHAT, CDR2 FQDESV (reference sequence). The DNA for the CDR3 is TGTGCCAGCAGCACCAACCTGGGGGGTGGCGCATTCGAGCAGTACTTC. Its protein product is CASSTNLGGGAFEQYF.

This chain uses TRBV7-6 with TRBJ1-2; maybe TRBD1 (5 bases). The CDR3 is 16 amino acids. Trimming removed 3 bases at V and 11 bases at J, with 25 bases between. Germline V gene lookup returns CDR1 SGHVS and CDR2 FNYEAQ. CDR3 sequence: CASSLDNGALVYRYTF. The CDR3 DNA is TGTGCCAGCAGCTTGGACAACGGCGCACTCGTATATCGGTACACCTTC.

Points on this clonotype: The final CDR3 position lacks the conserved phenylalanine or tryptophan, pointing to a likely read error. The DNA is left out, because the CDR3 cannot be placed on it with certainty; the CDR3 is given as TCRdb lists it. The V gene is TRBV7-8, the J gene TRBJ2-1; the table's TRBD1 call for D was not verified on the DNA. Looked up from germline, CDR1 is SGHVS and CDR2 is FQNEAQ. The CDR3 sequence runs 13 residues, both termini included. The CDR3 spells CASSVGGVHDTFY.

The chain links TRBV5-5 to TRBJ2-5; D remains ambiguous. CDR1 SGHKS and CDR2 YYEKEE come from the germline V gene (reference sequence). The CDR3 has 15 residues. Trimming pared 4 bases from V and 4 bases from J, leaving 17 bases between. CDR3 sequence: CASSTKKTWGETQYF. The CDR3 region has the DNA TGTGCCAGCAGCACCAAAAAGACTTGGGGAGAGACCCAGTACTTC.

Regarding this clonotype: Here the CDR3 omits its conserved ending phenylalanine or tryptophan, so a read error is the likely source. The DNA is omitted, as the CDR3 cannot be located on it reliably, and the CDR3 follows TCRdb's listing. The rearrangement joins TRBV7-2 to TRBJ1-1; the D call TRBD1 from the table was never checked on the DNA. Termini included, the CDR3 measures 13 amino acids. The germline gives CDR1 SGHTA, CDR2 FQGNSA. The CDR3 spells CASSPRTGDDTDM.

The chain has TRBV7-8 and TRBJ2-1; TRBD2 aligns across 8 bases. Germline V CDR1 and CDR2: SGHVS, FQNEAQ. Unmatched junction bases numbered 17, after V lost 3 bases and J lost 13 bases. This CDR3 comprises 16 residues. The CDR3 spells CASSFQGGGGTLDQFF. CDR3 DNA sequence: TGTGCCAGCAGCTTTCAAGGAGGCGGGGGGACCCTTGACCAGTTCTTC. Full variable domain (remainder filled in from reference TRBV7-8 and TRBJ2-1): GAGVSQSPRYKVAKRGQDVALRCDPISGHVSLFWYQQALGQGPEFLTYFQNEAQLDKSGLPSDRFFAERPEGSVSTLKIQRTQQEDSAVYLCASSFQGGGGTLDQFFGPGTRLTVL.

The gene calls are TRBV7-8 and TRBJ1-6, with D possibly matching TRBD1 (5 bases). The length of the CDR3 is 16 residues. Trimming stripped 3 bases from V and 15 bases from J, with 24 bases between. CDR1 and CDR2 (germline): SGHVS, FQNEAQ. The CDR3 is CASSLGEGPDTPYLHF. The CDR3 region has the DNA TGTGCCAGCAGCTTGGGGGAGGGTCCCGATACGCCGTACCTCCACTTT.

The V gene is TRBV7-3, the J gene TRBJ1-2, with D unclear. Trimming removed 1 base from V and 7 bases from J, with 4 bases in between. The CDR3 consists of 11 residues. The germline gives CDR1 SGHTA, CDR2 FQGTGA. The DNA of the CDR3 is TGTGCCAGCAGCTTAAGGGGTGGCTACACCTTC. Translating gives CASSLRGGYTF.

Points on this clonotype: The conserved final phenylalanine or tryptophan is absent from the CDR3, which likely points to a read error. No DNA is shown, since the ends of the CDR3 on it are uncertain; the CDR3 is the one TCRdb lists. The chain recombines TRBV2 with TRBJ2-1; TRBD1, the table's D call, was not compared with the DNA. Germline V gene lookup returns CDR1 SNHLY and CDR2 FYNNEI. The CDR3 spans 16 amino acids, including both terminal residues. The CDR3 loop reads CASSQGGRNTQDEESG.

The rearrangement joins TRBV19 to TRBJ2-3; possibly TRBD2 for D (7 bases). This CDR3 is built from 14 residues. Trimming took 9 bases from V and 6 from J, leaving 19 bases between them. Germline V gene data show CDR1 as LNHDA and CDR2 as SQIVND (reference sequence). Here the CDR3 reads CASTLIGGADTQYF. CDR3 DNA sequence: TGTGCCAGCACCCTCATTGGGGGGGCGGATACGCAGTATTTT. Variable domain in full (rest from reference TRBV19 and TRBJ2-3): DGGITQSPKYLFRKEGQNVTLSCEQNLNHDAMYWYRQDPGQGLRLIYYSQIVNDFQKGDIAEGYSVSREKKESFPLTVTSAQKNPTAFYLCASTLIGGADTQYFGPGTRLTVL.

DNA for the CDR3: TGTGCCAGCAGCCCACAAGGACAGCATAATTCACCCCTCCACTTT. It translates to CASSPQGQHNSPLHF. The chain joins TRBV7-3 to TRBJ1-6, with D possibly being TRBD1 (6 bases). The CDR3 spans 15 residues. Germline V gives CDR1 SGHTA, CDR2 FQGTGA. V was shortened by 5 bases and J by 5 bases, with 13 bases between the two germline ends.